The sequence of this TCR beta chain was determined in a study of T-cell memory formation after mild COVID-19. Overall study findings and caveats: Day 15 to 85 contracting clones showed balanced CD4/CD8; later expanders leaned CD4+.

MiXCR, applied by TCRdb to the 5' RACE reads, yields one record per CDR3 protein. The data contain under 350,000 distinct CDR3 sequences, 15% to 20% of them singletons. This CDR3 comprises 13 residues. J gave up 8 bases and V 5 bases, and 4 bases lay outside the gene matches. This clonotype was detected only a few times. Its cognate antigen is unknown. The sequenced sample was PBMCs or a T cell subset sorted from them (not recorded which). The chain has TRBV12-3 or TRBV12-4 and TRBJ1-4; 8 bases match TRBD1. The receptor was derived from a man aged 18 to 35 who had mild COVID-19 (a few samples of this study predate the infection). Cell type and time point are not known. The CDR3 sequence is CASSRTGQEKLFF. CDR3 in DNA: TGTGCCAGCAGTCGGACAGGGCAGGAAAAACTGTTTTTT.